Listed below are T cell receptor beta chains from one sample, sequenced in a study of PD-1 blockade in classical Hodgkin lymphoma. Clones were sequenced by immunoSEQ multiplex PCR, and TCRdb holds only the in-frame ones, with some missing. This sample carries around 60,000 clones, 85% to 90% of them seen once, and the ten largest clones take approximately 5.4%. This specimen was peripheral blood mononuclear cells (PBMCs), taken before the second cycle of nivolumab. These receptors all stem from a human donor with classical Hodgkin lymphoma. CDR3s leave out the opening cysteine and the closing phenylalanine or tryptophan. The D gene is left open where the match is weak.

>TRBD2|TRBJ2-5|TRBV13
ASSFSAGGSQETQY
>.|TRBJ2-7|TRBV7-9
ASSLLGGYNYEQY
>.|TRBJ1-1|TRBV28
ASSLLGAGGVTEAF
>.|TRBJ1-1|TRBV6-5
ASIPWGGGTF
>.|TRBJ1-1|TRBV6-5
ASKGRPNTEAF
>.|TRBJ2-5|TRBV5-1
ASSPASGQETQY
>TRBD2|TRBJ2-3|TRBV19
ASSIGGSGGTDTQY
>.|TRBJ1-6|TRBV6-6
AGGRNYNSPLH
>.|TRBJ2-5|TRBV5-1
ASSLGASQETQY
>TRBD1|TRBJ1-2|TRBV7-9
ASSLAGTGGSGGYT